These 13 T cell receptor delta chains came from one sample sequenced in a study of gamma-delta T cells after stem cell transplantation. TCRdb reprocessed the RT-PCR reads using CATT. The repertoire holds just over 15,000 delta-chain clones, over 8% seen once, with roughly 57% in the top ten. Input material: gamma-delta T cells. These receptors were taken from a human donor. It is not recorded whose cells these are; they may come from a transplant donor.

This clone is labeled medium-sized. Other nucleotide sequences in the sample specify the same CDR3. The V and J genes are TRDV2 and TRDJ1, with 13 bases identical to TRDD3. Trimming took 0 bases from V and 2 from J; bases not matched to a gene: 8. The germline gives CDR1 GEAIGNYY, CDR2 EKD. The CDR3 consists of 18 residues. CDR3 in amino acids: CACDTRKLLGDTTDKLIF. The DNA for the CDR3 is TGTGCCTGTGACACCAGAAAATTACTGGGGGATACGACCGATAAACTCATCTTT.

Note on this clone: Compared with germline, one end of the junction differs, possibly owing to a read error. V usage is TRDV2 and J usage is TRDJ1, with D unclear. The CDR3 length is 17 residues. In germline, CDR1 is GEAIGNYY, CDR2 EKD. CDR3 protein: CSVCDTEQHTNADKLIF. Here the CDR3 DNA reads TGCAGTGTCTGTGACACCGAACAACACACCAACGCCGATAAACTCATCTTT.

This clone was observed a few times. TCRdb pairs this DNA with a much larger clone's protein that differs at residue 14, likely a read error; the protein shown was translated from the DNA. The chain is built from TRDV2 and TRDJ1, with 7 positions matching TRDD3. V was pared by 2 bases and J by 0 bases, with 20 bases of the junction left unmatched. CDR3 length: 20 amino acids. In germline, CDR1 is GEAIGNYY, CDR2 EKD. The CDR3 sequence: CACDSLRSSSLGANTDKLIF. CDR3 bases: TGTGCCTGTGACAGCCTACGCTCATCTTCCCTGGGGGCGAACACCGATAAACTCATCTTT.

At least ten counts were recorded for this clone. Other DNA sequences within the sample encode an identical CDR3. V gene TRDV2 combines with J gene TRDJ1, with 12 bases aligning to TRDD3. Per the germline V gene, CDR1 is GEAIGNYY and CDR2 is EKD. V lost 0 bases to trimming and J lost 2 bases; unmatched junction nucleotides: 12. The CDR3 runs to 19 residues. The CDR3 nucleotides read TGTGCCTGTGACACCGTGGGGGCTGGGGGATACGACTCGACCGATAAACTCATCTTT. Protein product: CACDTVGAGGYDSTDKLIF.

The table lists this clone with a few counts. TCRdb's entry gives the protein of a much larger clone, which mismatches this DNA's translation at residue 10, likely from a read error; the protein reported here is translated from the DNA. The chain employs TRDV1 and TRDJ1; D call uncertain. The germline CDR1 and CDR2 sequences are TSWWSYY and QGS. V lost 5 bases to trimming and J lost 3 bases, with 34 bases between them. The CDR3 spans 21 residues. CDR3: CALGTPEGLSTFATRADKLIF. CDR3 nucleotides: TGTGCTCTTGGGACTCCAGAGGGCCTTTCTACATTCGCGACTAGGGCCGATAAACTCATCTTT.

This clone was counted a few times. For this DNA, TCRdb reports the protein of a much larger clone, which diverges at residue 4, most likely from a read error; the protein presented here is translated directly from the DNA. The genes are TRDV2 and TRDJ1; maybe TRDD3 (6 bases). The CDR3 length is 15 residues. The germline CDR1 and CDR2 sequences are GEAIGNYY and EKD. The CDR3 sequence is CACGTVRGETDKLIF. The CDR3 coding sequence is TGTGCCTGTGGCACCGTACGGGGGGAGACCGATAAACTCATCTTT.

About this clone: The protein that TCRdb holds for this DNA derives from a much larger clone and differs from the translated DNA at residue 4, which likely indicates a read error; the protein shown here is translated from the DNA. The chain recombines TRDV1 with TRDJ1; maybe TRDD3 (6 bases). The CDR3 has 21 amino acids. Germline CDR1 is TSWWSYY and CDR2 is QGS. The CDR3 protein is CALEELRRFWGWGVYTDKLIF. CDR3 nucleotide sequence: TGTGCTCTTGAGGAACTTCGAAGGTTCTGGGGATGGGGAGTATACACCGATAAACTCATCTTT.

With respect to this clone: TCRdb's protein for this DNA is that of a much larger clone and differs from the translation at residue 8, likely a read error; the protein shown is the DNA translation. J is TRDJ1 and V is TRDV2; 9 positions agree with TRDD3. J was trimmed by 2 bases and V by 2 bases; bases with no gene match: 17. CDR3 length: 19 residues. Germline V gene sequence: CDR1 GEAIGNYY, CDR2 EKD. For the CDR3, the DNA is TGTGCCTGTGACAAGATCTACATGCTGGGGGATTCGGTGACCGATAAACTCATCTTT. Its protein is CACDKIYMLGDSVTDKLIF.

This clone was picked up a small number of times. A far larger clone is just one base off, so this is likely a read error. This sample also contains other DNA sequences that code for the same CDR3. The genes are TRDV3 and TRDJ1; D gene unclear. CDR1 and CDR2 (germline): TVYSNPD, GDNSRS (reference sequence). The ends were cut back, 0 bases at V and 4 bases at J, with 12 bases in the middle. This CDR3 contains 13 residues. The CDR3 here is CAFRGRVLDKLIF. The CDR3 DNA reads as TGTGCCTTTAGGGGCCGGGTCCTCGATAAACTCATCTTT.

Notes on this clone: TCRdb's protein for this DNA is that of a much larger clone and differs from the translation at residue 10, likely a read error; the protein shown is the DNA translation. This chain links TRDV2 with TRDJ3, with D perhaps TRDD3 (5 bases). The CDR3 spans 16 residues. Germline CDR1 and CDR2: GEAIGNYY and EKD. The CDR3 DNA reads TGTGCCTGTGACACCATGAGCTCCTGGGTCACCCGACAGATGTTTTTC. This translates into CACDTMSSWVTRQMFF.

Remarks on this clone: TCRdb records a much larger clone's protein for this DNA, with a difference at residue 17 that likely arises from a read error; the protein given is the translation of the DNA. This chain links TRDV2 with TRDJ3; D is possibly TRDD3 (5 bases). Germline CDR1 and CDR2: GEAIGNYY and EKD. CDR3 size: 19 residues. The CDR3 is CACDTVEESSSWDTRQVFF. The CDR3 DNA reads as TGTGCCTGTGACACCGTCGAGGAATCCAGCTCCTGGGACACCCGACAGGTGTTTTTC.

This clone came up a few times. This DNA's translation differs at residue 16 from TCRdb's protein, which comes from a much larger clone; a read error is likely, and the protein shown is translated from the DNA. The chain recombines TRDV2 with TRDJ1, with TRDD3 matching 10 bases. The germline V gene encodes CDR1 GEAIGNYY and CDR2 EKD. The CDR3 sequence is 19 residues long. The CDR3 region has the DNA TGTGCCTGTGACAAGATCTACATACTGGGGGATTCGGTGACCGATGAACTCATCTTT. It is translated as CACDKIYILGDSVTDELIF.

Details on this clone: A read error is possible here, since a much larger clone lies one base away. The same CDR3 can be traced to other DNA sequences in this sample. The chain combines TRDV1 with TRDJ1; 9 bases match TRDD3. The CDR3 has 23 residues. V shed 1 base, J shed 3 bases, and the junction held 27 bases outside the gene matches. Germline loops: CDR1 TSWWSYY, CDR2 QGS. CDR3 loop: CALGERPATVLGDTLLPPDKLIF. The CDR3 DNA follows: TGTGCTCTTGGGGAACGACCGGCGACTGTACTGGGGGACACTCTACTACCCCCCGATAAACTCATCTTT.